One sample yielded the 17 T cell receptor beta chains listed below, sequenced in a study of blood T cell repertoires in COVID-19 (dated by TCRdb to 2020 to 2021). The library came from the immunoSEQ multiplex PCR assay. Entries here come from immuneACCESS through TCRdb and include only in-frame sequences with V and J called. Some clones fail to appear in such tables; in the studies checked, an unresolved V gene covers under half of the shortfall, and the cause of the remainder is unknown. This sample gives roughly 200,000 clones in total; 88% of them show up just once. Jointly, the top ten make up around 5.8% of the sample. Sequencing input: peripheral blood. These TCRs come from a middle-aged man with active or convalescent COVID-19.

This sequence joins TRBV4-2 and TRBJ1-1; D unclear. From germline, CDR1 is LGHNA and CDR2 YNFKEQ. V was pared by 0 bases and J by 7 bases, with 18 bases between. This CDR3 has 16 amino acids. CDR3 bases: TGTGCCAGCAGCCAAGATCCTATTGGCGGGAGAGATGAAGCTTTCTTT. Protein product: CASSQDPIGGRDEAFF.

The chain couples TRBV5-4 to TRBJ1-1, with D maybe TRBD1 (6 bases). The V end was cut by 3 bases, the J end by 5 bases, with 11 bases between. Germline V lookup: CDR1 SGHNT, CDR2 YYREEE (reference sequence). The CDR3 runs 13 residues. CDR3 sequence: CASSSGTITEAFF. As DNA, the CDR3 is TGTGCCAGCAGCTCCGGGACAATTACTGAAGCTTTCTTT.

This rearrangement joins TRBV7-2 to TRBJ1-1, with D unclear. The V gene's germline CDR1 is SGHTA and CDR2 FQGNSA. V lost 1 base to trimming and J lost 3 bases, with 9 bases between them. The CDR3 extends over 14 amino acids. The CDR3 protein is CASSLVLRDTEAFF. The CDR3 nucleotides are TGTGCCAGCAGCTTAGTTCTGCGGGACACTGAAGCTTTCTTT. Complete variable domain (other parts from reference TRBV7-2 and TRBJ1-1): GAGVSQSPSNKVTEKGKDVELRCDPISGHTALYWYRQSLGQGLEFLIYFQGNSAPDKSGLPSDRFSAERTGGSVSTLTIQRTQQEDSAVYLCASSLVLRDTEAFFGQGTRLTVV.

Only one count was recorded for this clone. The J gene is TRBJ2-6, the V gene TRBV30, with TRBD1 identical over 7 bases. The CDR3 spans 14 residues. Trimming removed 4 bases from V and 1 base from J; junction bases left unmatched: 1. CDR1 GTSNPN and CDR2 SVGIG come from the germline V gene (reference sequence). The CDR3 DNA follows: TGTGCCTGGAACAGGGGATCTGGGGCCAACGTCCTGACTTTC. It translates to CAWNRGSGANVLTF.

The chain joins TRBV28 to TRBJ1-2, with TRBD1 identical over 7 bases. The CDR3 spans 15 residues. Germline V CDR1 and CDR2: MDHEN, SYDVKM. The V and J ends lost 6 bases and 3 bases, in that order; junction bases with no gene match: 10. The CDR3 sequence: CASSTFPGTDYGYTF. The CDR3 DNA is TGTGCCAGCAGCACCTTCCCGGGGACAGACTATGGCTACACCTTC.

The V call is TRBV6-5, the J call TRBJ2-2; 7 bases fit TRBD1. Germline V gives CDR1 MNHEY, CDR2 SVGAGI. J was trimmed by 2 bases and V by 5 bases; bases with no gene match: 5. The CDR3 runs 15 residues. CDR3 sequence reads: CASSQGQKNTGELFF. In nucleotides, the CDR3 is TGTGCCAGCAGTCAGGGACAGAAAAACACCGGGGAGCTGTTTTTT.

The table lists this clone with a few counts. The V and J genes are TRBV19 and TRBJ2-7; D is unclear. V was trimmed by 1 base and J by 6 bases, leaving 13 bases between them. Germline CDR1 reads LNHDA; CDR2 reads SQIVND (reference sequence). The CDR3 spans 14 residues. CDR3 in DNA: TGTGCCAGTAGTATAGCAGGCACTGCCGGCGAGCAGTACTTC. This codes for CASSIAGTAGEQYF. The whole variable domain, remainder taken from reference TRBV19 and TRBJ2-7, is DGGITQSPKYLFRKEGQNVTLSCEQNLNHDAMYWYRQDPGQGLRLIYYSQIVNDFQKGDIAEGYSVSREKKESFPLTVTSAQKNPTAFYLCASSIAGTAGEQYFGPGTRLTVT.

The rearrangement links TRBV19 to TRBJ2-1; 8 bases are a match to TRBD2. J gave up 1 base and V 1 base, and 6 bases lay outside the gene matches. The V gene's germline CDR1 is LNHDA and CDR2 SQIVND (reference sequence). CDR3 size: 17 residues. Here the CDR3 reads CASSIASGGGSYNEQFF. The CDR3 coding sequence is TGTGCCAGTAGTATAGCGTCAGGCGGGGGGTCCTACAATGAGCAGTTCTTC.

This clone was counted a few times. The V gene is TRBV7-2, the J gene TRBJ1-2; the match to TRBD1 covers 10 bases. The V and J ends lost 4 bases and 9 bases, in that order; junction bases with no gene match: 17. CDR1 and CDR2 (germline): SGHTA, FQGNSA. The length of the CDR3 is 17 residues. CDR3 residues: CASSSTIWTGGVISYTF. Written as DNA, the CDR3 is TGTGCCAGCAGCTCAACAATCTGGACAGGGGGGGTGATTAGCTACACCTTC. Full variable domain (rest looked up from reference TRBV7-2 and TRBJ1-2): GAGVSQSPSNKVTEKGKDVELRCDPISGHTALYWYRQSLGQGLEFLIYFQGNSAPDKSGLPSDRFSAERTGGSVSTLTIQRTQQEDSAVYLCASSSTIWTGGVISYTFGSGTRLTVV.

The chain is built from TRBV11-2 and TRBJ2-7, with TRBD2 identical over 11 bases. The CDR3 loop spans 15 amino acids. CDR1 is SGHAT, CDR2 FQNNGV, per germline. V was clipped by 2 bases and J by 0 bases; unmatched bases: 0. Written as DNA, the CDR3 is TGTGCCAGCAGCTTACTAGCGGGGGGCTCCTACGAGCAGTACTTC. Its translation: CASSLLAGGSYEQYF. Together with reference TRBV11-2 and TRBJ2-7, the CDR3 gives the full variable domain: EAGVAQSPRYKIIEKRQSVAFWCNPISGHATLYWYQQILGQGPKLLIQFQNNGVVDDSQLPKDRFSAERLKGVDSTLKIQPAKLEDSAVYLCASSLLAGGSYEQYFGPGTRLTVT.

The chain links TRBV2 to TRBJ1-2; 9 positions agree with TRBD1. This CDR3 is 15 amino acids long. V dropped 3 bases and J dropped 4; count of bases not matched to a gene: 6. Germline loops: CDR1 SNHLY, CDR2 FYNNEI. This CDR3 is CASSEDRGGSYGYTF. The CDR3 DNA sequence: TGTGCCAGCAGTGAGGACAGGGGCGGGAGCTATGGCTACACCTTC.

This CDR3 reads CASSLAPAEDSYNEQFF. The CDR3 DNA reads TGTGCCAGCAGCTTAGCGCCGGCGGAAGACTCCTACAATGAGCAGTTCTTC. The J gene is TRBJ2-1, the V gene TRBV7-6; no definite D call. CDR3 length equals 17 residues. V was pared by 0 bases and J by 0 bases, with 12 bases between. Germline lookup yields CDR1 SGHVS and CDR2 FNYEAQ. Looking up the rest from reference TRBV7-6 and TRBJ2-1 gives the full variable domain: GAGVSQSPRYKVTKRGQDVALRCDPISGHVSLYWYRQALGQGPEFLTYFNYEAQQDKSGLPNDRFSAERPEGSISTLTIQRTEQRDSAMYRCASSLAPAEDSYNEQFFGPGTRLTVL.

The genes are TRBV3-1 (or the pseudogene TRBV3-2) and TRBJ1-6; 8 bases line up with TRBD1. The CDR3 contains 15 residues. Germline V gene sequence: CDR1 LGHDT, CDR2 YNNKEL (reference sequence). V gave up 0 bases and J gave up 8 bases; unmatched junction bases: 3. The CDR3 spells CASSQEGQGDSPLHF. Written as DNA, the CDR3 is TGTGCCAGCAGCCAAGAAGGACAGGGAGATTCACCCCTCCACTTT.

This chain links TRBV12-3 or TRBV12-4 with TRBJ2-2; D is uncertain. The CDR3 spans 12 residues. V was clipped by 5 bases and J by 3 bases, with 4 bases between them. The CDR3 nucleotides are TGTGCCAGCAGTCCTTACACCGGGGAGCTGTTTTTT. This codes for CASSPYTGELFF.

Comments on this clone: Other nucleotide sequences from this sample produce the same CDR3. The CDR3 protein is CASRRGNTEAFF. The CDR3, as DNA: TGTGCCAGTAGAAGGGGCAACACTGAAGCTTTCTTT. The chain combines TRBV19 with TRBJ1-1; D might be TRBD1 (5 bases). Trimming stripped 6 bases from V and 2 bases from J, with 7 bases between. CDR3 length: 12 amino acids. Germline loops: CDR1 LNHDA, CDR2 SQIVND (reference sequence).

The chain carries TRBV29-1 and TRBJ1-2; 9 bases agree with TRBD1. Looked up from germline, CDR1 is SQVTM and CDR2 is ANQGSEA. Trimming removed 7 bases from V and 2 bases from J; junction bases left unmatched: 2. This CDR3 has 12 amino acids. The CDR3 sequence is CSGGQGNYGYTF. CDR3 sequence (DNA): TGCAGCGGCGGACAGGGGAACTATGGCTACACCTTC.

The chain couples TRBV5-6 to TRBJ2-5; no definite D call. The germline CDR1 and CDR2 sequences are SGHDT and YYEEEE. The germline V and J ends were trimmed by 2 bases and 1 base, with 6 bases remaining between them. The CDR3 has 13 amino acids. The CDR3 protein is CASSFLFQETQYF. The CDR3 DNA sequence: TGTGCCAGCAGCTTTCTATTCCAAGAGACCCAGTACTTC.